This record looks at one TCR beta chain sequence and its context. Its specificity is unknown. Some second doses came at about 4 weeks and others at about 12 weeks; these were pooled. The CDR3 has 15 amino acids. Germline V gives CDR1 SGHAT, CDR2 FQNNGV. V shed 5 bases and J 6 bases; nucleotides not matched to a gene: 10. Sequenced by immunoSEQ multiplex PCR; TCRdb stores in-frame clones only, minus some. The data show some 60,000 clones, nearly 90% seen once. This sample is part of a study of T cell responses to AZD1222 COVID-19 vaccine. Study-wide findings and caveats: Spike-specific TCR breadth and depth both grew after two AZD1222 doses. Baseline seropositives among AZD1222 recipients totaled only five to seven. Mostly white British, mostly female donors; authors suggested clonal diversity may be underestimated.

This TCR came from an adult who received the AZD1222 COVID-19 vaccine. The sample was peripheral blood, taken 28 days after the second AZD1222 dose. The genes are TRBV11-2 and TRBJ2-7; TRBD1 agrees at 10 bases. The CDR3 bases are TGTGCCAGCAGCGACACCGGGACAGGGGTTAGCGAGCAGTACTTC. Translated: CASSDTGTGVSEQYF.